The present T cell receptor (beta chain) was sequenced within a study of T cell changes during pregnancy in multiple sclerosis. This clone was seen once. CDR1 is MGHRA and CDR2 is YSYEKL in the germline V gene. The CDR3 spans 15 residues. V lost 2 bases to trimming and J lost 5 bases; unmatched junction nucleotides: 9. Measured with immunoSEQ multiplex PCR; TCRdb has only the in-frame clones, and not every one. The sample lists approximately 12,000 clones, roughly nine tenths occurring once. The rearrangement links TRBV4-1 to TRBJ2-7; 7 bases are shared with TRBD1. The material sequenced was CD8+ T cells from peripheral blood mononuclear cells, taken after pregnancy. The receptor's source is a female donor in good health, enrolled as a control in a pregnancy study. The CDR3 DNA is TGCGCCAGCAGCCAACCCCGACAGGGAAGGAACGAGCAGTACTTC. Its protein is CASSQPRQGRNEQYF.